This T cell receptor (beta chain) appears in the sequencing data of a study of T cell responses to AZD1222 COVID-19 vaccine. Only in-frame clones appear in the TCRdb table, and some are missing; sequencing was by immunoSEQ multiplex PCR. In the table there are around 150,000 clones, 94% of which are singletons. The V gene end was trimmed by 4 bases and the J gene end by 3 bases; junction bases not matched to a gene: 8. This CDR3 has 15 residues. Germline lookup yields CDR1 SGHDT and CDR2 YYEEEE. Sequenced here: peripheral blood, sampled on day 0 of AZD1222 vaccination. The TCR was taken from an adult in good health. The rearrangement links TRBV5-6 to TRBJ1-1; 8 bases line up with TRBD1. Here the CDR3 reads CASSAPDRGDTEAFF. Here the CDR3 DNA reads TGTGCCAGCAGCGCTCCCGACAGGGGAGACACTGAAGCTTTCTTT.